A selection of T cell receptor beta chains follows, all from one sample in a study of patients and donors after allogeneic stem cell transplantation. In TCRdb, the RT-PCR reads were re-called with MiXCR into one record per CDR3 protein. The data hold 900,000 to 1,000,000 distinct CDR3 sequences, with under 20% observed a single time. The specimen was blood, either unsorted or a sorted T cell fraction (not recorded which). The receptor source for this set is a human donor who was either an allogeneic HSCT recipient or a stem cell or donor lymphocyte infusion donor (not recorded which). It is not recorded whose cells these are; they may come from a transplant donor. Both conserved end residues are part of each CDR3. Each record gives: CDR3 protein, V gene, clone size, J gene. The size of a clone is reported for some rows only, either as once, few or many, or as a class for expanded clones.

CASSFEPGGNSPLHF | TRBV27 | NA | TRBJ1-6
CASSLGTGRPSSYEQYF | TRBV5-1 | NA | TRBJ2-7
CASSTEGLPSSYNEQFF | TRBV27 | NA | TRBJ2-1
CASSLFLGGGDRNEQFF | TRBV12-3/TRBV12-4 | few | TRBJ2-1
CATSEPSRGRTDTQYF | TRBV24-1 | few | TRBJ2-3
CASRVGQGYEQYF | TRBV12-3/TRBV12-4 | NA | TRBJ2-7
CSARGLRGYEQYF | TRBV20-1 | few | TRBJ2-7
CASSFQGGASYEQYF | TRBV7-9 | NA | TRBJ2-7
CSAPLPGGLAVGELFF | TRBV20-1 | NA | TRBJ2-2
CASTGTSSSYEQYF | TRBV11-2 | NA | TRBJ2-7
CASSQTGAKNSPLHF | TRBV4-1 | few | TRBJ1-6
CASSSGTGGMQPQHF | TRBV6-5 | NA | TRBJ1-5
CARGGSHEQYF | TRBV30 | NA | TRBJ2-7
CASGSPRGGRAYTGELFF | TRBV12-5 | few | TRBJ2-2
CASSLHPLVFF | TRBV12-3/TRBV12-4 | few | TRBJ1-1
CASSPKGLGTEAFF | TRBV18 | NA | TRBJ1-1
CASSLESDAYGYTF | TRBV5-1 | NA | TRBJ1-2
CSARGAGSTDTQYF | TRBV20-1 | NA | TRBJ2-3
CASSPLDIYTEAFF | TRBV5-6 | NA | TRBJ1-1
CASSLELAGVYEQYF | TRBV27 | NA | TRBJ2-7
CAISGHDTEAFF | TRBV10-3 | few | TRBJ1-1
CASSKGLAGVVTQYF | TRBV2 | NA | TRBJ2-5
CASSFRWDRPYEQYF | TRBV7-2 | few | TRBJ2-7
CASSLEVGGGTQYF | TRBV7-2 | NA | TRBJ2-3
CASSRGTSGNYEQYF | TRBV7-7 | NA | TRBJ2-7
CASTPDGADYEQYF | TRBV12-3/TRBV12-4 | NA | TRBJ2-7
CSAKSPPYGYTF | TRBV20-1 | many | TRBJ1-2
CASRAGSSTYEQYF | TRBV6-1 | NA | TRBJ2-7
CASSLFGFPGTSGPQETQYF | TRBV27 | NA | TRBJ2-5
CASSLVGSQGEKLFF | TRBV7-2 | few | TRBJ1-4
CASSEYPRTGELFF | TRBV25-1 | NA | TRBJ2-2
CASSTGEREQYF | TRBV5-1 | NA | TRBJ2-7
CASTLVQQVTGYTF | TRBV11-2 | NA | TRBJ1-2
CASKYSLNYGYTF | TRBV6-1 | NA | TRBJ1-2
CASSLHPLAVQETQYF | TRBV7-9 | few | TRBJ2-5
CASSQDSTGAHLGNEQYF | TRBV4-3 | once | TRBJ2-7
CASSRERKAGSNQPQHF | TRBV12-3/TRBV12-4 | NA | TRBJ1-5
CASSGDGTGELFF | TRBV5-1 | NA | TRBJ2-2
CASSLKAGVVTGELFF | TRBV5-1 | NA | TRBJ2-2
CSAKTSGRTNTGELFF | TRBV20-1 | NA | TRBJ2-2
CASSLTAQETQYF | TRBV11-2 | many | TRBJ2-5
CAWSGGQGSYEQYF | TRBV30 | NA | TRBJ2-7
CAWSTGLYSGNTIYF | TRBV30 | NA | TRBJ1-3
CASSLGDGGLFF | TRBV5-1 | NA | TRBJ2-2
CASSSVESRETQYF | TRBV27 | NA | TRBJ2-5
CASSLVLAENTDTQYF | TRBV12-3/TRBV12-4 | NA | TRBJ2-3
CASTPGGGSYNEQFF | TRBV4-2 | NA | TRBJ2-1
CSAREGGGYTEAFF | TRBV20-1 | few | TRBJ1-1
CASSYRATGFNNEQFF | TRBV6-5 | few | TRBJ2-1
CATSDRTAGNQPQHF | TRBV24-1 | NA | TRBJ1-5
CASSGKGSDYGYTF | TRBV5-8 | few | TRBJ1-2
CSARRDRSSNQPQHF | TRBV20-1 | NA | TRBJ1-5
CASSHRSGTSDIQYF | TRBV25-1 | NA | TRBJ2-4